This TCR beta chain was captured by sequencing in a study of T-cell reconstitution after alpha-beta-depleted transplantation in children. A few counts support this clonotype. Germline CDR1 and CDR2: SNHLY and FYNNEI. V was trimmed by 8 bases and J by 6 bases, leaving 10 bases between them. The CDR3 consists of 11 residues. Researchers prepared the TCRbeta library using unique molecular identifiers, the study reports. Each CDR3 protein is one row after TCRdb ran MiXCR on the PCR reads. The table shows about 110,000 distinct CDR3 sequences, with 6.4% occurring only once. The sample in question was PBMCs, mostly from graft donor cells, obtained 360 days after TCRalphabeta/CD19-depleted stem cell transplant. The chain combines TRBV2 with TRBJ1-2; weak D call: TRBD1 (6 bases). The clonotype comes from a male patient aged 2-10 years who had a stem cell transplant for acute lymphoblastic leukemia, so the T cells may come from the graft donor. CDR3 sequence reads: CASYGGHGYTF. The CDR3 DNA follows: TGTGCCAGCTATGGGGGGCATGGCTACACCTTC.